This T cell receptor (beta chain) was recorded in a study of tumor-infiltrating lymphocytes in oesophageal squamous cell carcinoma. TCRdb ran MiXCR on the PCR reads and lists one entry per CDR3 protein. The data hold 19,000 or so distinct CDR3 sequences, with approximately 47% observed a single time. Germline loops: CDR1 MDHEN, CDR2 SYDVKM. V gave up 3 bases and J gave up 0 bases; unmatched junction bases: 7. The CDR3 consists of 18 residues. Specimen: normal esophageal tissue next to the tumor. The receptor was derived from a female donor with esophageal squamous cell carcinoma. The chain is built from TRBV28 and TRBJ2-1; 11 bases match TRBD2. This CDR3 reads CASSFPGTSGYSYNEQFF. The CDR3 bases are TGTGCCAGCAGTTTCCCCGGGACTAGCGGATACTCCTACAATGAGCAGTTCTTC.